This T cell receptor beta chain was sequenced for a study of T cell responses to AZD1222 COVID-19 vaccine. Sequencing was performed with immunoSEQ multiplex PCR; in TCRdb, only in-frame clones are kept and a portion is missing. The data hold 65,000 to 80,000 clones, with 90% to 95% observed a single time. Study results and limitations: After two AZD1222 doses, spike-specific TCR breadth and depth rose versus day 0. Among those given AZD1222, only six were seropositive at baseline. The peak T cell response came first, and repertoires were sampled only after it. Distributed over spike, vaccine-associated CD4 TCRs predominated at 160-218 and 743-854.

About this clone itself: Its target is not known.

Germline V gene sequence: CDR1 LNHDA, CDR2 SQIVND (reference sequence). Trimming stripped 7 bases from V and 13 bases from J, with 16 bases between. This CDR3 is built from 11 residues. The sequences come from peripheral blood, collected on day 0 of MenACWY control vaccination. This chain links TRBV19 with TRBJ1-2; perhaps TRBD1 as D (6 bases). This sequence was found in an adult in good health. CDR3 residues: CASTRNRDFTF. CDR3 DNA sequence: TGTGCCAGTACCAGAAACAGGGATTTCACCTTC.